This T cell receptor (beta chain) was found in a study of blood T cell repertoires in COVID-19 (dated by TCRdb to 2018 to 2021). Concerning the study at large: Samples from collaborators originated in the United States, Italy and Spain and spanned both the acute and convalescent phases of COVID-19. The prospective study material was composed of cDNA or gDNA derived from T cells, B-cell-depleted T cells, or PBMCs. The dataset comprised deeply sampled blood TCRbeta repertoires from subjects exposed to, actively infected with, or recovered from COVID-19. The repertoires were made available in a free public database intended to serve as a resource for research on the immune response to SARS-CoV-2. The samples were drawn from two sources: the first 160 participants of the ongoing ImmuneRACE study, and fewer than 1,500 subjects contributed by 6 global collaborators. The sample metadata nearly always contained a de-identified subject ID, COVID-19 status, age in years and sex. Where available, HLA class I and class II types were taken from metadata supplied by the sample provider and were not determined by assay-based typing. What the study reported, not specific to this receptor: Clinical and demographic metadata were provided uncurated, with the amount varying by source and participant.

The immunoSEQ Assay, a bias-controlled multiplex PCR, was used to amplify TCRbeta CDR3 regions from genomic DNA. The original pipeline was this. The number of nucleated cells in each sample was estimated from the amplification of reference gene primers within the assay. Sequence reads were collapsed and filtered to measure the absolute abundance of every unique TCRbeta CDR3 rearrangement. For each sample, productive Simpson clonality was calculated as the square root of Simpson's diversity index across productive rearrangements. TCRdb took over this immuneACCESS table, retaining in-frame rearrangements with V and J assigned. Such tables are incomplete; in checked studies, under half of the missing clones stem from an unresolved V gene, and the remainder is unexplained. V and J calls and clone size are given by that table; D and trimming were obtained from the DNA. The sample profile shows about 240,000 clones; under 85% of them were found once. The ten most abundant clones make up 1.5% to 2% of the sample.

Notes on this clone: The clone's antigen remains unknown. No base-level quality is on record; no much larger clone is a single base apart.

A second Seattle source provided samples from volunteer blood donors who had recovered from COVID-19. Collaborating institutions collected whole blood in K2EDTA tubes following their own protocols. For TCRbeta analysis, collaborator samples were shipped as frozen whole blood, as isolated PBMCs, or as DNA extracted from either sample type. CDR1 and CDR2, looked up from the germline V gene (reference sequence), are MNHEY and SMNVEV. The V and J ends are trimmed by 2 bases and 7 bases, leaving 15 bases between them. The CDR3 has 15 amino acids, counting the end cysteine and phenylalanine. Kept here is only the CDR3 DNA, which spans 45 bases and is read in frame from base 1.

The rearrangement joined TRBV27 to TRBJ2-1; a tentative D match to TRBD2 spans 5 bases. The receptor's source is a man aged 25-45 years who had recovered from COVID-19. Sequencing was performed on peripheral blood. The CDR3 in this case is CASSLVGGSGNEQFF. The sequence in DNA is TGTGCCAGCAGTTTAGTGGGTGGTTCGGGGAATGAGCAGTTCTTC.